Given below is one TCR beta chain in context. Its antigen is not identified. CDR1 is SGHDT, CDR2 YYEEEE, per germline. The CDR3 is 14 amino acids. V lost 4 bases, J lost 4 bases, and 14 bases lay in between. Sequencing used immunoSEQ multiplex PCR; TCRdb keeps in-frame clones, though not all of them. The sample includes 55,000 to 70,000 clones, roughly 90% of them seen just once. This sample stems from a study of lymphopenia after photon versus proton radiotherapy. Study-wide results and limits: Proton therapy kept repertoires fairly stable, unlike photons, which gained effector/memory cells.

The starting material was peripheral blood, obtained from a patient treated with photon-based radiotherapy. The TCR sequence derives from a woman in her seventies with pancreatic cancer. This chain links TRBV5-6 with TRBJ2-5; D is unclear. Here the CDR3 reads CASSAAAPGETQYF. CDR3 sequence (DNA): TGTGCCAGCAGCGCCGCCGCGCCGGGAGAGACCCAGTACTTC.